Presented here are 3 T cell receptor beta chains from one specimen sequenced in a study of cytomegalovirus exposure and HLA in healthy donors. The study ran its PCR with 60 Vbeta and 13 Jbeta primers. Sequenced by immunoSEQ multiplex PCR; TCRdb stores in-frame clones only, minus some. The sample records about 200,000 clones, about three quarters being singletons. The sample was PBMCs. These receptors originate from a middle-aged woman in good health and CMV-seronegative.

J is TRBJ2-5 and V is TRBV6-6, with D tentatively TRBD2 (6 bases). The CDR3 loop spans 16 amino acids. Trimming took off 3 bases at V and 2 bases at J, with 16 bases between the two ends. From germline, CDR1 is MNHNY and CDR2 SVGAGI (reference sequence). CDR3 loop: CASSYWGEEVQETQYF. The CDR3 nucleotides read TGTGCCAGCAGTTATTGGGGGGAGGAAGTACAAGAGACCCAGTACTTC.

CDR3 nucleotides: TGTGCCAGTAGTAGCGGGGGGGGAACCCAGTACTTC. Translation: CASSSGGGTQYF. The chain links TRBV19 to TRBJ2-5; 9 bases are shared with TRBD2. The CDR3 has 12 amino acids. Losses at the gene ends were 4 bases for V and 8 bases for J; bases not matched to a gene: 2. Germline V gene data show CDR1 as LNHDA and CDR2 as SQIVND (reference sequence). Full variable domain (outside the CDR3, taken from reference TRBV19 and TRBJ2-5): DGGITQSPKYLFRKEGQNVTLSCEQNLNHDAMYWYRQDPGQGLRLIYYSQIVNDFQKGDIAEGYSVSREKKESFPLTVTSAQKNPTAFYLCASSSGGGTQYFGPGTRLLVL.

This sequence joins TRBV4-3 and TRBJ2-7, with D hard to call. Germline values: CDR1 LGHNA, CDR2 YSLEER. Between the trimmed V and J ends, which lost 0 bases and 0 bases, there was a span of 12 bases. The CDR3 is made up of 16 amino acids. Written as DNA, the CDR3 is TGCGCCAGCAGCCAAGACCTCCTACGGAGCTCCTACGAGCAGTACTTC. This codes for CASSQDLLRSSYEQYF.